Given below is one T cell receptor beta chain in context. This clone was detected once. The specificity of this receptor is unknown. Base qualities are not at hand, and no much larger clone is one base apart. The data stem from a study of cytomegalovirus exposure and HLA in healthy donors (dated by TCRdb to 2016 to 2017). Study-wide context: According to an earlier analysis of a few hundred of the donors, about 179 million T cells yielded 117 million unique TCR beta sequences and 276 Gb of sequence data. Around 320 gigabases of sequencing data and 70 million to 85 million unique TCR sequences were included in an early release covering roughly 600 HLA-typed donors. The genetic ancestry cluster associated with self-reported Caucasian donors included about 81% of the 398 genotyped donors. The aim of the study was to test whether cataloging public T cell receptors could identify signatures of past pathogen exposure. The study profiled the T cell repertoires of under 700 subjects by immunosequencing and related them to cytomegalovirus serostatus. In addition to the first cohort of several hundred subjects, a separate validation cohort of 120 different subjects was used. To predict cytomegalovirus infection status, the study brought together high-throughput TCR immunosequencing, statistical association of individual TCRs with disease status, and machine learning. In a later analysis, previously published TCR beta repertoires from some 640 donors were re-analyzed and high-resolution HLA genotyping was added so that TCR occurrence patterns could be studied. In the later analysis, no new phenotypic data were used to find candidate immune exposures; instead, reliance was placed on TCR beta sequences and their occurrence across donors. An earlier analysis of about 600 of the donors used high-throughput TCR beta sequencing to judge whether each TCR beta V gene segment behaved as functional or pseudogenic. Donor age, sex, ethnicity and CMV serostatus were compiled alongside the repertoire data. Genome-wide SNP genotypes for about 65% of the 666 donors were used in a later genetic analysis, which treated that subset as a discovery cohort. Every repertoire in the discovery cohort had been generated on one and the same sequencing platform. Class I and class II HLA loci were covered by the typing at four-digit resolution. The number of donors typed differed by locus, with about 629-630 for A, B, C, DRB1 and DQB1, over 500 for DQA1, some 570 for DPA1, and under 490 for DPB1. Because of strong linkage in the cohort, a handful of DR-DQ haplotypes were treated as single units for association and clustering. Among some 400 genotyped donors of the cohort, an average of about 240,000 unique TCR beta nucleotide sequences were sequenced per donor, roughly 18% of them non-productive. On the study overall, not on this receptor specifically: Because HLA typing was missing for some donors at each locus, association tests included only the typed subset. Sequencing depth was assumed to be roughly uniform across donors in the presence/absence analyses, though that assumption may not hold. According to a later analysis, TCR association rates differed among HLA loci, with DRB1 alleles showing the most associated TCRs and HLA-C alleles showing the fewest. In a later analysis, some 18,000 TCR beta sequences were associated with specific HLA alleles at a false discovery rate of 0.05. Some IMGT-functional V segments, including TRBV6-2 and TRBV6-3, could not be distinguished by the 87-base-pair reads and were therefore excluded. While some public TCRs were present in many individuals, most TCR sequences turned up only very rarely across donors. According to a later analysis, most CMV-associated TCR beta chains appeared to be HLA-restricted, and the HLA associations seemed to be driven largely by CMV exposure. A later genetic analysis reported fewer N-insertions in productive TCRs among donors in an Asian-associated ancestry cluster than the roughly 640-donor mean. Because counts were too low, seventeen rarely observed V segments, including chromosome 9 orphons, were excluded from the earlier analysis of some 540 of the donors. Compared with equally common non-associated chains, HLA-associated TCR beta chains in a later analysis were more clonally expanded and had lower generation probabilities. An earlier analysis of approximately 540 of the donors showed that most TCR beta V segments appeared in productive rearrangements either about 87% or about 30% of the time, which broadly matched IMGT annotations. Immune exposure information for the cohort was limited to CMV serostatus. A further reported finding was that TCR beta sequences accurately predicted the HLA-A and HLA-B alleles for most subjects in the first cohort. Strong co-occurrence of HLA alleles, especially DR and DQ, made assigning TCR associations to individual alleles difficult. Several of the top co-occurrence clusters appeared to be linked to parvovirus B19, influenza, CMV and Epstein-Barr virus, according to a later analysis. It was suggested by the authors that the approach could potentially be generalized to other disease states and immunological phenotypes. In both the original and validation cohorts, the classifier was reported to diagnose cytomegalovirus status with high specificity and sensitivity. Linkage disequilibrium might explain the correlated functional status among segregating V segments, but an unknown experimental factor could not be ruled out. A cluster of highly shared sequence variants was judged likely to be a technical artifact of the sequencing pipeline. The cohort was sequenced for TCR beta chains only, and without alpha or paired-chain data the features that could be detected were limited. A few of the identified cytomegalovirus-associated TCR beta chains were confirmed in vitro to be specific for cytomegalovirus antigens. In a later genetic analysis, a missense DCLRE1C variant was associated with V-gene and J-gene trimming of TCR beta chains, and the association was replicated in an independent cohort. The study listed 150 to 200 TCR beta chains as associated with cytomegalovirus.

In total, 500 to 700 healthy bone marrow donors made up the cohort. At the time of sampling, every cohort member was nominally healthy, though immune exposures that went unrecorded were likely present. The donor was CMV seronegative and was included in the group of a few hundred seronegative cohort members. Each donor provided a peripheral blood sample, and peripheral blood mononuclear cells were used for TCR beta sequencing. The Qiagen DNeasy Blood Extraction Kit was used to extract genomic DNA from the blood cell samples. Library construction relied on the immunoSEQ multiplex PCR assay. For the multiplex PCR, a mixture combining 60 forward primers for TCR Vbeta segments and 13 reverse primers for TCR Jbeta segments was used. A multiplex PCR assay on genomic DNA amplified the CDR3 region of rearranged TCR beta genes. Amplified TCR beta libraries were sequenced as 87-base-pair reads on the Illumina HiSeq System. The original pipeline was this. In a later analysis, approximately 74 million unique TCR beta chains were counted across the roughly 700 repertoires, and roughly 11 million of these chains were shared by at least two donors. Raw reads were error-corrected and collapsed into unique sequences by a nearest-neighbor algorithm in which closely related sequences were merged to remove PCR and sequencing errors. Alignment of CDR3 sequences to IMGT reference sequences was used to assign V, D and J gene segments. For a sequence to be retained, at least a six-nucleotide match to both a V gene segment and a J gene segment was required. Rearrangements were classified as productive when the CDR3 lacked stop codons and remained in frame with V and J, and all other rearrangements were classified as non-productive. Following IMGT convention, CDR3 was defined as the stretch from the second conserved V-encoded cysteine to the conserved J-encoded phenylalanine. The earlier analysis of fewer than 750 of the donors excluded sequences that lacked an unambiguous match to a single V gene segment. In an earlier analysis of roughly 500 of the donors, V segments were called functional above 56.7% productive rearrangements and were called segregating when the between-donor standard deviation exceeded 5%. A statistical classification framework was developed to diagnose cytomegalovirus status using the catalog of TCR beta chain sequences. In a later analysis, V and J genes were assigned by comparing TCR nucleotide sequences against IMGT/GENE-DB human TR gene sequences. The TCRdist pipeline was used in a later analysis to assign CDR3 sequences and most-parsimonious VDJ recombination scenarios. In a later analysis, each TCR beta chain was defined by its CDR3 amino acid sequence together with its V-gene family, and reads without a unique V-gene family were excluded. A later analysis removed roughly 590 highly shared, low-generation-probability nucleotide sequences to deal with suspected cross-contamination and a sequencing artifact. For each public chain, a later analysis derived a clonal expansion index from normalized ranks of inferred template counts within each repertoire. Generation probabilities in a later analysis came from a VDJ recombination model fitted to out-of-frame rearrangements, and those results were checked against IGoR. A later analysis scored TCR-TCR, TCR-HLA and TCR-CMV co-occurrence with hypergeometric tests, applying a repertoire-size bias correction to TCR pairs. In a later analysis, false discovery rates were estimated by permuting HLA or CMV assignments 20 times. In a later analysis, co-occurring TCRs were grouped using DBSCAN, with TCRdist sequence similarity added in when clustering inside HLA-allele-positive subsets. Repertoires with fewer than 30,000 or more than 120,000 public chains, plus five repertoires with anomalous nucleotide sharing, were excluded from co-occurrence clustering. As stored in TCRdb, this immuneACCESS dataset retains in-frame rearrangements with V and J assigned. A fraction of the clones does not appear; measured against another copy, unresolved V genes explain less than half of the discrepancy, and the remainder lacks a known reason. V and J calls and clone size come straight from that table; D and trimming were deduced from the DNA. The sample includes around 300,000 clones, with 65% to 85% observed a single time. The biggest ten clones account for about 2.2% of the sample.

The CDR3, cysteine through phenylalanine, is 15 amino acids long. Left in the record is the CDR3 DNA by itself, 45 bases read in frame from the first base. V is cut back by 5 bases and J by 4 bases, with 4 bases in the junction unmatched. The germline V gene gives CDR1 as SNHLY and CDR2 as FYNNEI. The sequencing input was PBMCs. The sequence derives from a female donor in good health and CMV-seronegative. The rearrangement joined TRBV2 to TRBJ2-1; a stretch of 11 junction bases matches TRBD2. CDR3 loop: CASSSGTSGYNEQFF. The bases are TGTGCCAGCAGTTCCGGGACTAGCGGATACAATGAGCAGTTCTTC.